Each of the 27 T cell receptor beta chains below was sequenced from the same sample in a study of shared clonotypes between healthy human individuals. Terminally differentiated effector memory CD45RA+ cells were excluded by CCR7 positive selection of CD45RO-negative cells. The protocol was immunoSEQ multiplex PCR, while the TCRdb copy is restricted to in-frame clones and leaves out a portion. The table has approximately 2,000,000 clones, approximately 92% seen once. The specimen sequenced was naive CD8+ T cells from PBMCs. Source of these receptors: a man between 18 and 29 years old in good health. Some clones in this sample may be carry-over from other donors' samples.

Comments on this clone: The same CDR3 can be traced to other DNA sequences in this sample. This CDR3 is CASSQVRLATDTQYF. The DNA for the CDR3 is TGCGCCAGCAGCCAAGTACGATTAGCCACAGATACGCAGTATTTT. The J gene is TRBJ2-3, the V gene TRBV4-1; the D is unclear. The V end was cut by 1 base, the J end by 2 bases, with 10 bases between. The length of the CDR3 is 15 residues. The germline V gene has CDR1 MGHRA and CDR2 YSYEKL.

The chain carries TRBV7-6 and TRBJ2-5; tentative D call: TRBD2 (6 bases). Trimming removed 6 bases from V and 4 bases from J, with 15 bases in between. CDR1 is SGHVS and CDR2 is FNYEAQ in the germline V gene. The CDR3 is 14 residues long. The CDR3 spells CASRLLAAPETQYF. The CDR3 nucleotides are TGTGCCAGCAGACTACTAGCCGCGCCAGAGACCCAGTACTTC. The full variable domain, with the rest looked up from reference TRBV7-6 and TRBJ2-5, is GAGVSQSPRYKVTKRGQDVALRCDPISGHVSLYWYRQALGQGPEFLTYFNYEAQQDKSGLPNDRFSAERPEGSISTLTIQRTEQRDSAMYRCASRLLAAPETQYFGPGTRLLVL.

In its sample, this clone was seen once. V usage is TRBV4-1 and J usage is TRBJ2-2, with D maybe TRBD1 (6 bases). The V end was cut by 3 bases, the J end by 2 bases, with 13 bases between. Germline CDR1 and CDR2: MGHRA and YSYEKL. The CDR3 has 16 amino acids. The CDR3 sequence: CASSHPRQANTGELFF. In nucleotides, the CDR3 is TGCGCCAGCAGCCATCCCCGACAGGCTAACACCGGGGAGCTGTTTTTT.

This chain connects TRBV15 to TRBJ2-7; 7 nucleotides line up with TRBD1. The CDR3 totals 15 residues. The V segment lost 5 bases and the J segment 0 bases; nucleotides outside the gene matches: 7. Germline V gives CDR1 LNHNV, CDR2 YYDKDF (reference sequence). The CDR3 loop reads CATSWTWTGSYEQYF. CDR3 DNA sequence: TGTGCCACCAGCTGGACTTGGACAGGCTCCTACGAGCAGTACTTC.

Written as DNA, the CDR3 is TGCGCCAGCAGCCAAGAGGGGTTGGGGGTCACCGGGGAGCTGTTTTTT. Translated: CASSQEGLGVTGELFF. J is TRBJ2-2 and V is TRBV4-1; D possibly matches TRBD1 or TRBD2 (5 bases each). Trimming took 0 bases from V and 4 from J, leaving 12 bases between them. CDR1 and CDR2 from the germline V gene are MGHRA and YSYEKL. The CDR3 is 16 residues long.

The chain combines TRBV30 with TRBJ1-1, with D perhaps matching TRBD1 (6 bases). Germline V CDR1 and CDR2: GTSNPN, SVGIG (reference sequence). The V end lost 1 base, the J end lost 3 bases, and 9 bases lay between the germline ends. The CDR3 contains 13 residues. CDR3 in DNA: TGTGCCTGGAGTGATCAGGGGTACACTGAAGCTTTCTTT. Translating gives CAWSDQGYTEAFF.

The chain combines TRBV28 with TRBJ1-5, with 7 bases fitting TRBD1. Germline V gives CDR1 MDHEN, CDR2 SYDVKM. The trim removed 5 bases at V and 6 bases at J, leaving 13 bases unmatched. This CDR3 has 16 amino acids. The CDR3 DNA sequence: TGTGCCAGCAGTCTACGGACAGGTTGGGAGGGTCAGCCCCAGCATTTT. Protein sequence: CASSLRTGWEGQPQHF.

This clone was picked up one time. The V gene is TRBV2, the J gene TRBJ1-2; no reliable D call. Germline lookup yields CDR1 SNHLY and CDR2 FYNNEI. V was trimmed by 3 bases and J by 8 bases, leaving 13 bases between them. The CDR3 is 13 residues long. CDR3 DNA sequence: TGTGCCAGCAGTGACAGGTTTGCGAGGGGCTACACCTTC. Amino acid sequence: CASSDRFARGYTF.

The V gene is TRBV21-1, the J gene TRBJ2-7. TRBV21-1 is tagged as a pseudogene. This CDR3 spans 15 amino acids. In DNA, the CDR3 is TGTGCCAGCAGCAAAGGGAGGACACCAACCTACGAGCAGTACTTC. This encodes CASSKGRTPTYEQYF.

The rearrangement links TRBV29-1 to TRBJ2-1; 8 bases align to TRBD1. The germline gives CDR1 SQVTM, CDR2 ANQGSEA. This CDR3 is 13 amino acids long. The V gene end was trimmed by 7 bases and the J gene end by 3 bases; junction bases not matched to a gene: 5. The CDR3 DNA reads TGCAGCGCCACACAGGGGGACTACAATGAGCAGTTCTTC. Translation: CSATQGDYNEQFF.

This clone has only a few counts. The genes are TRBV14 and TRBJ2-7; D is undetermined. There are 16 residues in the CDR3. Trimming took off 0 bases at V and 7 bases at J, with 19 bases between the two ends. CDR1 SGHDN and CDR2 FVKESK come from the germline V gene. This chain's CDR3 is CASSQDLPDLREEQYF. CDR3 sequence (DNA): TGTGCCAGCAGCCAAGACCTCCCAGATCTACGAGAAGAGCAGTACTTC.

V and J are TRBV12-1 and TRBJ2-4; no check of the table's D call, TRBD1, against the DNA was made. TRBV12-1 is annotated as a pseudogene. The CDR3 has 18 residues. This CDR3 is CASSFGQGGRIAKNIQYF. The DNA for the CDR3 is TGTGCCAGCAGCTTTGGACAGGGCGGCCGAATAGCCAAAAACATTCAGTACTTC.

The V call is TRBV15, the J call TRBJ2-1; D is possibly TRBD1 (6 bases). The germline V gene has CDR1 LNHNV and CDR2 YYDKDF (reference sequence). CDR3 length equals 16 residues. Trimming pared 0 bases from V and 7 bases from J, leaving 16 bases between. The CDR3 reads CATSRDRSGVVNEQFF. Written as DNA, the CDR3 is TGTGCCACCAGCAGAGATCGGTCAGGGGTAGTGAATGAGCAGTTCTTC.

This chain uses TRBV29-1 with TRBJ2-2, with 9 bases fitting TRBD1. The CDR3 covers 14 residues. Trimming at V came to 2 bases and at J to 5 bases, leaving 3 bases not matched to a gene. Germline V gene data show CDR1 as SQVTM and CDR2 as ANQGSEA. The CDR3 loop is CSVERGQGTGELFF. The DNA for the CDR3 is TGCAGCGTTGAAAGGGGACAGGGAACCGGGGAGCTGTTTTTT.

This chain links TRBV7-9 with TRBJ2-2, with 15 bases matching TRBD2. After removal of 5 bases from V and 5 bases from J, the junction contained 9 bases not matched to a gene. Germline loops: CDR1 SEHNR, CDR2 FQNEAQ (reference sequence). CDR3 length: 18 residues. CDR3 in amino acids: CASSPWTSGRADTGELFF. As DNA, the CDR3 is TGTGCCAGCAGCCCATGGACTAGCGGGAGGGCCGATACCGGGGAGCTGTTTTTT.

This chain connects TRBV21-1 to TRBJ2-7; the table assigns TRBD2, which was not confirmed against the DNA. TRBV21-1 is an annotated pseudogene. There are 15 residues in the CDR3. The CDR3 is CASSKKRTSVYEQYF. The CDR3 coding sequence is TGTGCCAGCAGCAAGAAAAGGACTAGCGTCTACGAGCAGTACTTC.

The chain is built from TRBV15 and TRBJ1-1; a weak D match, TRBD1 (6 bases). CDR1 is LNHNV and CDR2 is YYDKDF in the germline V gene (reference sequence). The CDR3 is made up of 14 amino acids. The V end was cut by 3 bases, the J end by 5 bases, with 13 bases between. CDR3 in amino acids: CATSRHDQGTEAFF. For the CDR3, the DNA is TGTGCCACCAGCAGGCACGACCAGGGGACTGAAGCTTTCTTT. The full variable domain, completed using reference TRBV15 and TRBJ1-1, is DAMVIQNPRYQVTQFGKPVTLSCSQTLNHNVMYWYQQKSSQAPKLLFHYYDKDFNNEADTPDNFQSRRPNTSFCFLDIRSPGLGDTAMYLCATSRHDQGTEAFFGQGTRLTVV.

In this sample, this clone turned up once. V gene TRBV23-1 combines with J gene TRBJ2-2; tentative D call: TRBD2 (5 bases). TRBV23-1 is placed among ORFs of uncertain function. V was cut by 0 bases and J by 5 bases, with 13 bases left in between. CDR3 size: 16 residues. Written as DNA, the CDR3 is TGCGCCAGCAGTCAATCGAGGGAAGGGTCTACCGGGGAGCTGTTTTTT. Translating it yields CASSQSREGSTGELFF.

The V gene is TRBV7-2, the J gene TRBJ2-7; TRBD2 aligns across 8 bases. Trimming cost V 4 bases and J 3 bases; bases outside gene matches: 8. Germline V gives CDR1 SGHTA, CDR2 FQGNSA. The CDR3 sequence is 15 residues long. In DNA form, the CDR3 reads TGTGCCAGCAGCTCCGCAGCGGGAGTATACTACGAGCAGTACTTC. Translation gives CASSSAAGVYYEQYF.

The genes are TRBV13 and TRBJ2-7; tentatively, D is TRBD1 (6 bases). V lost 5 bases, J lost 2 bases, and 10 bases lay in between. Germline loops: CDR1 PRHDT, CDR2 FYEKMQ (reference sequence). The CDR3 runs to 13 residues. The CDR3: CASSLRDTYEQYF. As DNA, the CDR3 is TGTGCCAGCAGCCTCCGGGACACCTACGAGCAGTACTTC.

CDR3 residues: CASSWGLGEDNEKLFF. In DNA form, the CDR3 reads TGTGCCAGCAGCTGGGGGTTGGGGGAGGATAATGAAAAACTGTTTTTT. V gene TRBV5-4 combines with J gene TRBJ1-4, with a weak D call TRBD1 (5 bases). V shed 3 bases and J shed 4 bases, with 16 bases lying between them. The germline V gene encodes CDR1 SGHNT and CDR2 YYREEE (reference sequence). The CDR3 is 16 residues long.

The CDR3: CASTTGNTEAFF. CDR3 nucleotides: TGTGCCAGCACAACAGGGAACACTGAAGCTTTCTTT. V and J are TRBV27 and TRBJ1-1; D might be TRBD1 (5 bases). V lost 7 bases and J 1 base, leaving 7 bases between the germline ends. Germline assignment: CDR1 MNHEY and CDR2 SMNVEV (reference sequence). The CDR3 is made up of 12 amino acids.

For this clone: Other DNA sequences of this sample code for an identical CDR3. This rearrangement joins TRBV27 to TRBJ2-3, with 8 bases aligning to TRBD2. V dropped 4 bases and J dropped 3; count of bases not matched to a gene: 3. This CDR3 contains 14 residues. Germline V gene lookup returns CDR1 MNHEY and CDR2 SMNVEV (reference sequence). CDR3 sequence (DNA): TGTGCCAGCAGTTCAGCGGGAGTAACAGATACGCAGTATTTT. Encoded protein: CASSSAGVTDTQYF.

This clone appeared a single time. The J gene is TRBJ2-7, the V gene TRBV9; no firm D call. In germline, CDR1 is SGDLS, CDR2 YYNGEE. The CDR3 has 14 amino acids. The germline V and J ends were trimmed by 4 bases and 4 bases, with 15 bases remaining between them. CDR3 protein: CASSPQTSPYEQYF. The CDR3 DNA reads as TGTGCCAGCAGCCCCCAGACTTCGCCTTACGAGCAGTACTTC. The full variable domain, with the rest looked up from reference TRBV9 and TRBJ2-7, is DSGVTQTPKHLITATGQRVTLRCSPRSGDLSVYWYQQSLDQGLQFLIQYYNGEERAKGNILERFSAQQFPDLHSELNLSSLELGDSALYFCASSPQTSPYEQYFGPGTRLTVT.

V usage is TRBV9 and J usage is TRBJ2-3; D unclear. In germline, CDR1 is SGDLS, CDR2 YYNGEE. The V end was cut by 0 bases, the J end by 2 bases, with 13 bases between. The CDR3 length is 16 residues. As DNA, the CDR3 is TGTGCCAGCAGCGTAGTCCCCCAAGACAACACAGATACGCAGTATTTT. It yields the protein CASSVVPQDNTDTQYF.

The CDR3 sequence: CASSVSPTGNYGYTF. Here the CDR3 DNA reads TGTGCCAGCAGCGTATCCCCGACAGGCAACTATGGCTACACCTTC. This chain joins TRBV9 and TRBJ1-2, with a tentative D call TRBD1 (6 bases). This CDR3 has 15 amino acids. V shed 1 base and J shed 2 bases, with 12 bases lying between them. CDR1 and CDR2 from the germline V gene are SGDLS and YYNGEE.

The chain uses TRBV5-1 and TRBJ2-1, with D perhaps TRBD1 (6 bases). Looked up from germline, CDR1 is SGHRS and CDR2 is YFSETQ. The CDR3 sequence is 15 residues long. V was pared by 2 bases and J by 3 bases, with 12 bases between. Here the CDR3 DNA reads TGCGCCAGCAGCTTCCCGGGACAAATCTACAATGAGCAGTTCTTC. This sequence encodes CASSFPGQIYNEQFF.